This T cell receptor (beta chain) was observed in a study of blood T cell repertoires in COVID-19. Study overall: Spain, Italy and the United States supplied samples that represented acute and convalescent COVID-19.

The CDR3 contains 17 residues. Trimming cost V 4 bases and J 0 bases, with 17 bases left between them. CDR1 and CDR2 (germline): SEHNR, FQNEAQ (reference sequence). Assay used: immunoSEQ multiplex PCR; TCRdb lists only in-frame clones, some missing. The sample includes approximately 200,000 clones, roughly 91% of them seen just once. This receptor was identified in a man aged 25 to 40 in a cohort exposed to, infected with or recovered from COVID-19 (not recorded which). Sample: PBMCs or T cells enriched from blood (not recorded which). The rearrangement joins TRBV7-9 to TRBJ2-3, with a tentative D call TRBD2 (5 bases). The CDR3, as DNA: TGTGCCAGCAGCTACGACCCGTTGAGGGAGAGCACAGATACGCAGTATTTT. Its translation is CASSYDPLRESTDTQYF.